This record covers a single T cell receptor beta chain. Germline loops: CDR1 SGHTA, CDR2 FQGNSA. There are 17 residues in the CDR3. V lost 4 bases to trimming and J lost 1 base; unmatched junction nucleotides: 9. This entry is derived from a study of blood T cell repertoires in COVID-19. Across the whole study: There were acute and convalescent COVID-19 samples, and they came from the United States, Italy and Spain. PBMCs, B-cell-depleted T cells, or T cells provided the cDNA or gDNA that made up the material.

Methods used by the authors: Amplification of reference gene primers provided the estimated nucleated cell counts. Only in-frame clones appear in the TCRdb table, and some are missing; sequencing was by immunoSEQ multiplex PCR. V and J calls and clone size are those listed in that table; D and trimming were worked out from the DNA. Found here are tens of thousands of clones, over 65% of them singletons; the top ten hold about 10%. Sequencing was performed on peripheral blood. The TCR originated in a human donor in a cohort sampled during active COVID-19. This chain joins TRBV7-2 and TRBJ1-2, with TRBD1 matching over 10 bases. This chain's CDR3 is CASSYGTGVSSNYGYTF. The CDR3 region has the DNA TGTGCCAGCAGCTACGGGACAGGGGTTTCTAGTAACTATGGCTACACCTTC.